These 6 T cell receptor beta chains were all obtained from the same sample, sequenced in a study of neurological immune-mediated disorders. Time point denoted: technical triplicate 2. TCRdb itself ran the 5' RACE reads through MiXCR, one entry per CDR3 protein. The sample records tens of thousands of distinct CDR3 sequences, about 25% being singletons. Input material: PBMCs. These receptors were taken from a man in his sixties with HTLV-1-associated myelopathy (HAM/TSP).

This clonotype has a count of ten or more. The chain couples TRBV15 to TRBJ1-2; no clear D. Germline CDR1 and CDR2: LNHNV and YYDKDF (reference sequence). The CDR3 spans 13 residues. The V end was cut by 3 bases, the J end by 2 bases, with 7 bases between. CDR3 nucleotides: TGTGCCACCAGCAGGGACGGAAACTATGGCTACACCTTC. Residues: CATSRDGNYGYTF.

This clonotype occurred many times. The chain employs TRBV5-5 and TRBJ1-1; D gene uncertain. The CDR3 is made up of 14 amino acids. Germline V CDR1 and CDR2: SGHKS, YYEKEE (reference sequence). V was trimmed by 3 bases and J by 5 bases, leaving 14 bases between them. The CDR3 protein is CASSSRNDMTEAFF. CDR3 coding DNA: TGTGCCAGCAGCTCCCGCAATGACATGACTGAAGCTTTCTTT. The variable domain in full, completed from reference TRBV5-5 and TRBJ1-1, reads DAGVTQSPTHLIKTRGQQVTLRCSPISGHKSVSWYQQVLGQGPQFIFQYYEKEERGRGNFPDRFSARQFPNYSSELNVNALLLGDSALYLCASSSRNDMTEAFFGQGTRLTVV.

This clonotype came up a few times. The V call is TRBV12-3 or TRBV12-4, the J call TRBJ1-3; 8 bases are a match to TRBD1. The CDR3 contains 14 residues. V shed 6 bases, J shed 3 bases, and the junction held 4 bases outside the gene matches. The CDR3, as DNA: TGTGCCAGCAGGCGTACAGGGGGTGGAAACACCATATATTTT. Encoded protein: CASRRTGGGNTIYF.

In this sample, this clonotype turned up many times. CDR3 loop: CSAKGLAGVLDTQYF. CDR3 coding DNA: TGCAGTGCTAAGGGACTAGCGGGAGTGTTGGATACGCAGTATTTT. This chain links TRBV20-1 with TRBJ2-3; 14 bases match TRBD2. The CDR3 spans 15 residues. V shed 4 bases and J 6 bases; nucleotides not matched to a gene: 6. Looked up from germline, CDR1 is DFQATT and CDR2 is SNEGSKA (reference sequence).

This clonotype was detected ten times or more. This rearrangement joins TRBV20-1 to TRBJ2-5, with D possibly matching TRBD1 (6 bases). The V end lost 6 bases, the J end lost 1 base, and 15 bases lay between the germline ends. The CDR3 has 14 residues. From germline, CDR1 is DFQATT and CDR2 SNEGSKA (reference sequence). The CDR3 sequence is CSAMTDSPQETQYF. CDR3 sequence (DNA): TGCAGTGCAATGACGGACAGCCCCCAAGAGACCCAGTACTTC.

This clonotype was seen repeatedly, ten times or more. CDR3 sequence: CASSQGLAGSSYNEQFF. The CDR3 DNA is TGTGCCAGCAGTCAAGGACTAGCGGGATCCTCCTACAATGAGCAGTTCTTC. V is TRBV12-3 or TRBV12-4 and J is TRBJ2-1; 12 bases are shared with TRBD2. After removal of 5 bases from V and 0 bases from J, the junction contained 5 bases not matched to a gene. CDR3 length: 17 amino acids.